Following are 15 T cell receptor beta chains from one sample sequenced in a study of stem cell transplantation in POMP-related autoinflammatory disease. The protocol was immunoSEQ multiplex PCR, while the TCRdb copy is restricted to in-frame clones and leaves out a portion. Of more than 20,000 clones listed, about 81% are singletons. Material: CD4+ T cells from PBMCs, obtained before stem cell transplantation. These receptors all come from a human donor with POMP-related autoinflammation and immune dysregulation (PRAID).

This chain uses TRBV28 with TRBJ2-1; 9 bases line up with TRBD1. This CDR3 has 16 residues. Germline V gene data show CDR1 as MDHEN and CDR2 as SYDVKM. V shed 3 bases, J shed 5 bases, and the junction held 8 bases outside the gene matches. CDR3 amino acids: CASSFPGQGIHNEQFF. CDR3 DNA sequence: TGTGCCAGCAGTTTCCCAGGACAGGGGATTCACAATGAGCAGTTCTTC.

The rearrangement links TRBV27 to TRBJ2-3, with TRBD2 identical over 7 bases. The CDR3 length is 15 residues. Per the germline V gene, CDR1 is MNHEY and CDR2 is SMNVEV (reference sequence). The trim removed 3 bases at V and 3 bases at J, leaving 6 bases unmatched. The DNA for the CDR3 is TGTGCCAGCAGTTTGTCGGCTAGCGGAACAGATACGCAGTATTTT. It yields the protein CASSLSASGTDTQYF.

The chain is built from TRBV11-3 and TRBJ2-3, with a weak D call TRBD2 (6 bases). CDR3 length equals 14 residues. The ends were cut back, 2 bases at V and 3 bases at J, with 9 bases in the middle. Germline CDR1 reads SGHNT; CDR2 reads YENEEA. This CDR3 is CASSLSLATDTQYF. The CDR3 DNA is TGTGCCAGCAGCTTAAGCCTAGCGACAGATACGCAGTATTTT.

The chain couples TRBV7-9 to TRBJ2-7; TRBD1 is a possible D gene (5 bases). V gave up 4 bases and J gave up 0 bases, with 7 bases separating them. CDR3 size: 13 residues. The germline gives CDR1 SEHNR, CDR2 FQNEAQ (reference sequence). The CDR3 reads CASSYRSSYEQYF. The CDR3 coding sequence is TGTGCCAGCAGCTACAGGAGCTCCTACGAGCAGTACTTC.

V gene TRBV14 combines with J gene TRBJ2-7; 8 bases line up with TRBD1. CDR3 length: 17 amino acids. CDR1 SGHDN and CDR2 FVKESK come from the germline V gene. Losses at the gene ends were 4 bases for V and 5 bases for J; bases not matched to a gene: 16. In DNA form, the CDR3 reads TGTGCCAGCAGCCGGAAGGTAACCGGACAGGGCAAAAACGAGCAGTACTTC. This codes for CASSRKVTGQGKNEQYF. Variable domain in full (rest from reference TRBV14 and TRBJ2-7): EAGVTQFPSHSVIEKGQTVTLRCDPISGHDNLYWYRRVMGKEIKFLLHFVKESKQDESGMPNNRFLAERTGGTYSTLKVQPAELEDSGVYFCASSRKVTGQGKNEQYFGPGTRLTVT.

This sequence joins TRBV27 and TRBJ2-5, with D unclear. Trimming cost V 2 bases and J 5 bases, with 12 bases left between them. CDR1 MNHEY and CDR2 SMNVEV come from the germline V gene (reference sequence). There are 14 residues in the CDR3. The CDR3 here is CASSLTPWRETQYF. The CDR3 DNA sequence: TGTGCCAGCAGTTTAACCCCCTGGCGGGAGACCCAGTACTTC.

V gene TRBV7-3 combines with J gene TRBJ2-3, with a possible D match to TRBD2 (7 bases). V was pared by 1 base and J by 4 bases, with 9 bases between. Germline values: CDR1 SGHTA, CDR2 FQGTGA. The CDR3 length is 14 residues. CDR3 sequence: CASSLKGGADTQYF. The CDR3 region has the DNA TGTGCCAGCAGCTTAAAAGGGGGGGCAGATACGCAGTATTTT.

The chain uses TRBV5-6 and TRBJ1-2; D unclear. The V and J ends lost 1 base and 8 bases respectively, with 15 bases between them. Germline-derived CDR1 and CDR2 are SGHDT and YYEEEE. The CDR3 is 14 residues long. The CDR3 DNA follows: TGTGCCAGCAGCTTGAGGCATCCTCCGGTAGGCTACACCTTC. This encodes CASSLRHPPVGYTF. Filled out from reference TRBV5-6 and TRBJ1-2, the complete variable domain reads DAGVTQSPTHLIKTRGQQVTLRCSPKSGHDTVSWYQQALGQGPQFIFQYYEEEERQRGNFPDRFSGHQFPNYSSELNVNALLLGDSALYLCASSLRHPPVGYTFGSGTRLTVV.

This clone was detected once. This chain links TRBV6-5 with TRBJ1-2, with 9 bases aligning to TRBD1. There are 14 residues in the CDR3. Losses at the gene ends were 4 bases for V and 4 bases for J; bases not matched to a gene: 4. The germline gives CDR1 MNHEY, CDR2 SVGAGI. Here the CDR3 reads CASSSRDRVYGYTF. The CDR3 coding sequence is TGTGCCAGCAGTTCAAGGGACAGGGTCTATGGCTACACCTTC.

The J gene is TRBJ2-7, the V gene TRBV5-4; D tentatively fits TRBD1 or TRBD2 (5 bases each). Germline CDR1 reads SGHNT; CDR2 reads YYREEE (reference sequence). The CDR3 sequence is 14 residues long. V was trimmed by 4 bases and J by 2 bases, leaving 13 bases between them. CDR3: CASSRIGAPYEQYF. CDR3 nucleotide sequence: TGTGCCAGCAGCCGAATCGGGGCACCCTACGAGCAGTACTTC.

This clone was observed a single time. This chain joins TRBV18 and TRBJ1-2, with 8 nucleotides matching TRBD1. V was clipped by 0 bases and J by 7 bases; unmatched bases: 10. Germline assignment: CDR1 KGHSH and CDR2 LQKENI. The CDR3 extends over 16 amino acids. The CDR3 region is CASSPPSSGQGFGYTF. The CDR3 DNA sequence: TGTGCCAGCTCACCACCAAGCAGTGGACAGGGCTTTGGCTACACCTTC.

This chain connects TRBV7-2 to TRBJ1-4; 7 bases are a match to TRBD1. V shed 1 base and J 1 base; nucleotides not matched to a gene: 6. Germline values: CDR1 SGHTA, CDR2 FQGNSA. This CDR3 spans 17 amino acids. The DNA for the CDR3 is TGTGCCAGCAGCTTAGGCAGGGGGAGAATAACTAATGAAAAACTGTTTTTT. Translation gives CASSLGRGRITNEKLFF. Full variable domain (remainder filled in from reference TRBV7-2 and TRBJ1-4): GAGVSQSPSNKVTEKGKDVELRCDPISGHTALYWYRQSLGQGLEFLIYFQGNSAPDKSGLPSDRFSAERTGGSVSTLTIQRTQQEDSAVYLCASSLGRGRITNEKLFFGSGTQLSVL.

This clone came up once. The V gene is TRBV7-3, the J gene TRBJ2-4; D might be TRBD1 or TRBD2, each matching 6 bases. CDR1 and CDR2 from the germline V gene are SGHTA and FQGTGA. Trimming stripped 6 bases from V and 7 bases from J, with 19 bases between. This CDR3 is built from 15 residues. The CDR3 is CASSGVEGEANIQYF. CDR3 coding DNA: TGTGCCAGCAGTGGGGTGGAGGGGGAGGCGAACATTCAGTACTTC.

The chain carries TRBV30 and TRBJ2-2; a weak D match, TRBD1 (6 bases). Germline V gene lookup returns CDR1 GTSNPN and CDR2 SVGIG (reference sequence). V shed 8 bases and J shed 0 bases, with 13 bases lying between them. The CDR3 has 14 amino acids. DNA for the CDR3: TGTGCCGGGGCGTGGACAGCGAACACCGGGGAGCTGTTTTTT. Protein sequence: CAGAWTANTGELFF. Looking up the rest from reference TRBV30 and TRBJ2-2 gives the full variable domain: SQTIHQWPATLVQPVGSPLSLECTVEGTSNPNLYWYRQAAGRGLQLLFYSVGIGQISSEVPQNLSASRPQDRQFILSSKKLLLSDSGFYLCAGAWTANTGELFFGEGSRLTVL.

The chain uses TRBV6-1 and TRBJ2-4; 10 bases line up with TRBD2. Germline values: CDR1 MNHNS, CDR2 SASEGT. The junction had 14 bases not matched to a gene; V was cut back by 2 bases and J by 7 bases. The CDR3 is made up of 18 amino acids. CDR3 nucleotides: TGTGCCAGCAGTGAATTGAGTCTAGCGGGAGCTAACGGGAACATTCAGTACTTC. This codes for CASSELSLAGANGNIQYF.